The table lists the clone carrying this T cell receptor beta chain with a few counts. Its antigen is undetermined. The CDR3 is made up of 13 amino acids. From germline, CDR1 is SGDLS and CDR2 YYNGEE. Trimming left V 0 bases short and J 4 bases short, with 7 bases between. The assay was immunoSEQ multiplex PCR, and TCRdb's table has in-frame clones only and misses some. The repertoire consists of some 2.1 million clones, with about 95% occurring once and the leading ten covering roughly 1%. The sample originates from a study of shared clonotypes between healthy human individuals. The naive CD8 fraction comprised CD45RO-negative cells positively selected for CCR7 and excluded terminally differentiated effector memory CD45RA+ cells. Broader study findings: Sample collection involved blood only; tissue repertoires are likely different. As a rule, naive subsets had a larger estimated richness than memory subsets.

The rearrangement links TRBV9 to TRBJ1-2; D is unresolved. This clonotype originated in a man between 18 and 29 years old in good health. Sequenced: naive CD8+ T cells sorted from blood. The CDR3 here is CASSVDDLYGYTF. The CDR3 region has the DNA TGTGCCAGCAGCGTAGACGACCTCTATGGCTACACCTTC.